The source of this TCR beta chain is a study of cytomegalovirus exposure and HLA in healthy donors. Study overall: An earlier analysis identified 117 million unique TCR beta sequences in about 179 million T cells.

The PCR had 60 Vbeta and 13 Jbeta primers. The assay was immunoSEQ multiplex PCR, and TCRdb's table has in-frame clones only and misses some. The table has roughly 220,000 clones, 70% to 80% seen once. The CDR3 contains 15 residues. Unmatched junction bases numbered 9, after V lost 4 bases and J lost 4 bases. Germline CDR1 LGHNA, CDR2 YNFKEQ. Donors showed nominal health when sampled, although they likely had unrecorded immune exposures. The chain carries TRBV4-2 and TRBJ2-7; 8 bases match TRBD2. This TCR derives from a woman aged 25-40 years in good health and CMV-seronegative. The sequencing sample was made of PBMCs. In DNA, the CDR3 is TGTGCCAGCAGCCGGATAGGCGGGGGGAATTACGAGCAGTACTTC. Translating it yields CASSRIGGGNYEQYF.